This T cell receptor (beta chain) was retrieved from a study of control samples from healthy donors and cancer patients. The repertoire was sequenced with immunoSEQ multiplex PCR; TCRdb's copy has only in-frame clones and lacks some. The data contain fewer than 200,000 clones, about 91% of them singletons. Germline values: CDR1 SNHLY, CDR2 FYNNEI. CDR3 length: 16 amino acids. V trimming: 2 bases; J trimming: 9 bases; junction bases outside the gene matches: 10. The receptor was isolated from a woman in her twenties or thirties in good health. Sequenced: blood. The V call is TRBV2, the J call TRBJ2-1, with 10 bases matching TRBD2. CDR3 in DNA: TGTGCCAGCAGTGAAAATCGGCTAGCGGGAGTAGGTGAGCAGTTCTTC. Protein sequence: CASSENRLAGVGEQFF. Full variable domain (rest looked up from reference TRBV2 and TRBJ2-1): EPEVTQTPSHQVTQMGQEVILRCVPISNHLYFYWYRQILGQKVEFLVSFYNNEISEKSEIFDDQFSVERPDGSNFTLKIRSTKLEDSAMYFCASSENRLAGVGEQFFGPGTRLTVL.